The rows below give T cell receptor beta chains drawn from one sample of a study of T cells in Graves' hyperthyroidism and ophthalmopathy. TCRdb re-called the multiplex PCR reads through MiXCR, storing one row per CDR3 protein. The table records 350,000 to 400,000 distinct CDR3 sequences, over 11% of them present only once. Input material: blood. The receptor set was obtained from a woman in her sixties with Graves' hyperthyroidism. The CDR3 runs from the conserved cysteine through the conserved F or W. The D gene is left open where the match is weak. A row's size may be missing; if present it is once, few, many or a size class.

CDR3nt | CDR3aa | abundance | j_gene | d_gene | v_gene
TGCGCCAGCAGCACCCTAGCGGGAGATGAGTCCAAAAACATTCAGTACTTC | CASSTLAGDESKNIQYF | few | TRBJ2-4 | TRBD2 | TRBV5-1
TGCGCCAGCACCCCGGGACTAGCGGCCTCATTGAACTACAATGAGCAGTTCTTC | CASTPGLAASLNYNEQFF | NA | TRBJ2-1 | TRBD2 | TRBV5-1
TGTGCCAGCAGGGGTTCACGCGGGAGGGCCATCAATGAGCAGTTCTTC | CASRGSRGRAINEQFF | many | TRBJ2-1 | TRBD2 | TRBV11-2
TGTGCCAGCAGTCCCGGACTAGCGGGAGCAGCAGATACGCAGTATTTT | CASSPGLAGAADTQYF | many | TRBJ2-3 | TRBD2 | TRBV12-3/TRBV12-4
TGTGCCAGCAGCCGGTTGACTCAGAACAATGAGCAGTTCTTC | CASSRLTQNNEQFF | NA | TRBJ2-1 | NA | TRBV13
TGCGCCAGCAGCCAACGGGGTCTGAGCAATCAGCCCCAGCATTTT | CASSQRGLSNQPQHF | NA | TRBJ1-5 | NA | TRBV4-1
TGCGCCAGCAGCCTGAGGGATTACGAGCAGTACTTC | CASSLRDYEQYF | many | TRBJ2-7 | NA | TRBV6-2/TRBV6-3
TGTGCCAGCAGTACCGGCAGGGCTGAGACCCAGTACTTC | CASSTGRAETQYF | many | TRBJ2-5 | NA | TRBV27
TGTGCCAGCAGGCCGGGACTAGCGGGAGTGGGTACGCAGTATTTT | CASRPGLAGVGTQYF | NA | TRBJ2-3 | TRBD2 | TRBV12-3/TRBV12-4
TGTGCCAGCAGTTACTCGAGATTCCCCGGGGGTCAGCCCCAGCATTTT | CASSYSRFPGGQPQHF | NA | TRBJ1-5 | NA | TRBV6-2/TRBV6-3
TGCAGTGCTAGAGATGTGGAGGGGCTGTTTTTT | CSARDVEGLFF | many | TRBJ2-2 | NA | TRBV20-1
TGTGCCAGCAGTTTGACTATCCCCCCAGATACGCAGTATTTT | CASSLTIPPDTQYF | NA | TRBJ2-3 | NA | TRBV6-5
TGTGCCAGTCGGAGGGGCGGACTCACAGATACGCAGTATTTT | CASRRGGLTDTQYF | few | TRBJ2-3 | NA | TRBV25-1
TGTGCCAGCCAGTTTCGGATTCCGAACACCGGGGAGCTGTTTTTT | CASQFRIPNTGELFF | NA | TRBJ2-2 | NA | TRBV28
TGCGCCAGCAGCTTCGGGGGGGGACGGGGGCACTCCTACGAGCAGTACTTC | CASSFGGGRGHSYEQYF | few | TRBJ2-7 | TRBD2 | TRBV4-1
TGTGCCAGCAGCTTAGACGGCGGGGCCGGGGCCAACGTCCTGACTTTC | CASSLDGGAGANVLTF | many | TRBJ2-6 | NA | TRBV11-2
TGTGCCAGCAGCTTGGGACAGGGTTTTTATGGCTACACCTTC | CASSLGQGFYGYTF | NA | TRBJ1-2 | TRBD1 | TRBV5-6
TGTGCCAGCAGCCTCGCCCCCCCAGGAGTGGAGACCCAGTACTTC | CASSLAPPGVETQYF | many | TRBJ2-5 | NA | TRBV12-3/TRBV12-4
TGTGCCAGCAGCTTAGGACTAGCGGGTAGAGAGACCCAGTACTTC | CASSLGLAGRETQYF | many | TRBJ2-5 | TRBD2 | TRBV7-9
TGCAGTGCTAGAGTGGCTGGACTAGCGGGAGGGACCTACGAGCAGTACTTC | CSARVAGLAGGTYEQYF | few | TRBJ2-7 | TRBD2 | TRBV20-1